The entry below gives a single TCR beta chain sequence along with its context. This sample is part of a study of blood T cell repertoires in COVID-19. Study information: Sources were T cells, B-cell-depleted T cells, or PBMCs; the material itself was cDNA or gDNA.

V shed 6 bases, J shed 1 base, and the junction held 13 bases outside the gene matches. The germline V gene has CDR1 MRHNA and CDR2 SNTAGT. CDR3 length: 18 residues. Methods used by the authors: Quantification of nucleated cells was approximated via reference gene primer amplification. Repertoires were generated with immunoSEQ multiplex PCR, while TCRdb's copy carries only in-frame clones and drops some. V and J calls and clone size are as listed in that table; D and trimming were resolved from the DNA. The sample consists of 150,000 to 200,000 clones, around 90% of them appearing once. The sample taken for sequencing was peripheral blood. This receptor was taken from a man aged 55 to 70 with active or convalescent COVID-19. The V and J genes are TRBV6-4 and TRBJ2-2; TRBD2 matches at 8 bases. DNA for the CDR3: TGTGCCAGCAGGATACTAGCGGCCAACCCAGGGAACACCGGGGAGCTGTTTTTT. Translated, it gives CASRILAANPGNTGELFF.